This T cell receptor (beta chain) was recovered during a study of T cells in Graves' hyperthyroidism and ophthalmopathy. This clonotype has more than one count but fewer than ten. The germline CDR1 and CDR2 sequences are SNHLY and FYNNEI. This CDR3 has 16 residues. V lost 5 bases, J lost 1 base, and 15 bases lay in between. Amplification of TCR beta CDR3 regions used RNA as the template. The HTBI set primed first-round TCR CDR3 RT-PCR. One entry per CDR3 protein results from TCRdb running MiXCR on the multiplex PCR reads. The sample records about 680,000 distinct CDR3 sequences, around a third being singletons.

This TCR derives from a woman between 40 and 55 years old with Graves' hyperthyroidism. The gene calls are TRBV2 and TRBJ1-5; D perhaps matches TRBD1 (5 bases). The sample comprised blood. DNA of the CDR3: TGTGCCAGCAGTTACCCGGAGCGGGGGAGCAATCAGCCCCAGCATTTT. Its translation is CASSYPERGSNQPQHF.